Following are 32 T cell receptor beta chains from one sample sequenced in a study of radiation and T cells in renal cell carcinoma (TCRdb year 2020). The library was built by means of the immunoSEQ multiplex PCR assay. This is the immuneACCESS table as TCRdb keeps it, with only in-frame sequences that have V and J called. A part of the clones is gone; compared with another copy, unresolved V genes explain less than half, and the rest is unexplained. The sample contains under 35,000 clones, around 85% of them found a single time. Of the sample, roughly a third falls within the top ten clones. The intended sense of this specimen's time point label: blood 4 weeks post-SBRT, at nephrectomy. Read against the paper, the sample's treatment or condition label means: 15 Gy SBRT to primary tumor, nephrectomy 4 weeks later. The material sequenced was blood, taken from a patient whose treatment included radiotherapy and nephrectomy. The receptors originated from a man in his 60s with renal cell carcinoma.

This rearrangement joins TRBV7-9 to TRBJ2-3, with TRBD2 identical over 10 bases. V gave up 2 bases and J gave up 6 bases; unmatched junction bases: 5. Germline V gene data show CDR1 as SEHNR and CDR2 as FQNEAQ (reference sequence). This CDR3 contains 15 residues. CDR3 sequence: CASSLSSGSMDTQYF. The CDR3 region has the DNA TGTGCCAGCAGCTTATCTAGCGGGAGTATGGATACGCAGTATTTT.

This clone was seen once. Written as DNA, the CDR3 is TGTGCCAGCAGCTTGGGGACAGGGACCATGAACACTGAAGCTTTCTTT. Encoded protein: CASSLGTGTMNTEAFF. The chain is built from TRBV5-6 and TRBJ1-1; the match to TRBD1 covers 8 bases. Trimming at V came to 0 bases and at J to 0 bases, leaving 4 bases not matched to a gene. The germline V gene has CDR1 SGHDT and CDR2 YYEEEE. This CDR3 is built from 16 residues.

This rearrangement joins TRBV9 to TRBJ2-1, with D uncertain. CDR1 and CDR2 from the germline V gene are SGDLS and YYNGEE. This CDR3 region has 15 residues. V was trimmed by 5 bases and J by 0 bases, leaving 12 bases between them. The CDR3 loop is CASRPALDSYNEQFF. The CDR3, as DNA: TGTGCCAGCAGACCGGCTCTCGACTCCTACAATGAGCAGTTCTTC. Full variable domain (outside the CDR3, taken from reference TRBV9 and TRBJ2-1): DSGVTQTPKHLITATGQRVTLRCSPRSGDLSVYWYQQSLDQGLQFLIQYYNGEERAKGNILERFSAQQFPDLHSELNLSSLELGDSALYFCASRPALDSYNEQFFGPGTRLTVL.

V is TRBV29-1 and J is TRBJ2-1; D not certain. CDR3 length equals 15 residues. V lost 1 base and J 6 bases, leaving 16 bases between the germline ends. The germline gives CDR1 SQVTM, CDR2 ANQGSEA. The CDR3 coding sequence is TGCAGCGTTGAAGTTCCCCCGTCCCGTTTCAATGAGCAGTTCTTC. Translating it yields CSVEVPPSRFNEQFF.

This clone was detected only a few times. J is TRBJ1-1 and V is TRBV29-1; D gene ambiguous. The CDR3 extends over 13 amino acids. The germline V and J ends were trimmed by 4 bases and 3 bases, with 12 bases remaining between them. Germline values: CDR1 SQVTM, CDR2 ANQGSEA. The CDR3 is CSVGPPLYTEAFF. DNA of the CDR3: TGCAGCGTTGGGCCTCCCCTCTACACTGAAGCTTTCTTT. Combining the CDR3 with reference TRBV29-1 and TRBJ1-1 gives the whole variable domain SAVISQKPSRDICQRGTSLTIQCQVDSQVTMMFWYRQQPGQSLTLIATANQGSEATYESGFVIDKFPISRPNLTFSTLTVSNMSPEDSSIYLCSVGPPLYTEAFFGQGTRLTVV.

In DNA form, the CDR3 reads TGCGCCAGCAGCCCCCCCACGGGACAAGTGCTCACAGATACGCAGTATTTT. Its translation is CASSPPTGQVLTDTQYF. V is TRBV5-1 and J is TRBJ2-3; tentatively, D is TRBD1 (6 bases). V dropped 4 bases and J dropped 2 bases, with 20 bases sitting between them. The CDR3 is 17 amino acids. The germline gives CDR1 SGHRS, CDR2 YFSETQ.

This chain links TRBV19 with TRBJ1-2; D is unclear. Germline CDR1 reads LNHDA; CDR2 reads SQIVND (reference sequence). This CDR3 has 12 amino acids. V lost 9 bases, J lost 7 bases, and 15 bases lay in between. The CDR3 reads CASTSLIGGYTF. CDR3 bases: TGTGCCAGCACGTCCTTAATCGGTGGCTACACCTTC.

The chain recombines TRBV2 with TRBJ1-4; D call uncertain. CDR1 SNHLY and CDR2 FYNNEI come from the germline V gene. The CDR3 length is 16 residues. The V gene lost 5 bases and the J gene lost 3 bases, with 16 bases spanning the gap. DNA of the CDR3: TGTGCCAGCAGTAGATATTCACGGGTCGCTAATGAAAAACTGTTTTTT. Translated: CASSRYSRVANEKLFF.

This sequence joins TRBV30 and TRBJ1-1; D perhaps matches TRBD1 (5 bases). Germline CDR1 GTSNPN, CDR2 SVGIG (reference sequence). The V end lost 5 bases, the J end lost 1 base, and 11 bases lay between the germline ends. CDR3 length equals 13 residues. CDR3 loop: CAWVGTSNTEAFF. The DNA for the CDR3 is TGTGCCTGGGTTGGGACCTCGAACACTGAAGCTTTCTTT.

The gene calls are TRBV7-8 and TRBJ2-6; TRBD1 agrees at 8 bases. The CDR3 covers 18 residues. Losses at the gene ends were 5 bases for V and 0 bases for J; bases not matched to a gene: 9. Germline V gene lookup returns CDR1 SGHVS and CDR2 FQNEAQ. The CDR3 reads CASSLGQGYYSGANVLTF. CDR3 in DNA: TGTGCCAGCAGCCTTGGACAGGGTTACTACTCTGGGGCCAACGTCCTGACTTTC.

CDR3 DNA: TGTGCCAGCAGCTTAGTTGGCGGGAACACAGATACGCAGTATTTT. Amino acid sequence: CASSLVGGNTDTQYF. This rearrangement joins TRBV11-2 to TRBJ2-3; weak D call: TRBD2 (6 bases). The CDR3 sequence is 15 residues long. The V gene's germline CDR1 is SGHAT and CDR2 FQNNGV. V dropped 1 base and J dropped 2 bases, with 10 bases sitting between them.

The chain couples TRBV4-1 to TRBJ1-2, with D unclear. Deletions cut 0 bases from V and 8 bases from J, with 7 bases between. The CDR3 length is 12 residues. Germline-derived CDR1 and CDR2 are MGHRA and YSYEKL. CDR3 region: CASSQESWGYTF. CDR3 coding DNA: TGCGCCAGCAGCCAAGAGTCCTGGGGCTACACCTTC.

This chain links TRBV19 with TRBJ1-2; no definite D call. The CDR3 contains 15 residues. Trimming pared 0 bases from V and 4 bases from J, leaving 12 bases between. Germline CDR1 reads LNHDA; CDR2 reads SQIVND (reference sequence). The CDR3 DNA reads as TGTGCCAGTAGTATAGATCGCGGACCCAGCTATGGCTACACCTTC. Its protein is CASSIDRGPSYGYTF.

The CDR3 DNA sequence: TGTGCCAGCAGCTTAATAGGGCAGGGGGCGGGCGGCTACACCTTC. This gives the protein CASSLIGQGAGGYTF. The chain couples TRBV11-2 to TRBJ1-2; TRBD1 aligns across 8 bases. J was trimmed by 8 bases and V by 2 bases; bases with no gene match: 10. The V gene's germline CDR1 is SGHAT and CDR2 FQNNGV. The CDR3 is made up of 15 amino acids.

The rearrangement joins TRBV7-8 to TRBJ2-3; a weak D match, TRBD2 (6 bases). Trimming took off 2 bases at V and 0 bases at J, with 12 bases between the two ends. Per the germline V gene, CDR1 is SGHVS and CDR2 is FQNEAQ. The CDR3 is 16 amino acids. The CDR3 DNA follows: TGTGCCAGCAGCTTACAGGCTAGCGTTAGCACAGATACGCAGTATTTT. Residues: CASSLQASVSTDTQYF.

The genes are TRBV28 and TRBJ2-7; a weak D match, TRBD1 (5 bases). This CDR3 spans 15 amino acids. CDR1 and CDR2 from the germline V gene are MDHEN and SYDVKM. V shed 3 bases and J shed 2 bases, with 14 bases lying between them. The CDR3 reads CASSFGQGSTYEQYF. The CDR3 DNA is TGTGCCAGCAGTTTTGGTCAGGGTAGCACCTACGAGCAGTACTTC.

J is TRBJ2-5 and V is TRBV9, with D perhaps TRBD1 or TRBD2 (5 bases each). CDR1 is SGDLS, CDR2 YYNGEE, per germline. V was trimmed by 3 bases and J by 4 bases, leaving 13 bases between them. This CDR3 contains 14 residues. DNA for the CDR3: TGTGCCAGCAGCGCCCTACGGGGCGGAGAGACCCAGTACTTC. Translated, it gives CASSALRGGETQYF. Complete variable domain (other parts from reference TRBV9 and TRBJ2-5): DSGVTQTPKHLITATGQRVTLRCSPRSGDLSVYWYQQSLDQGLQFLIQYYNGEERAKGNILERFSAQQFPDLHSELNLSSLELGDSALYFCASSALRGGETQYFGPGTRLLVL.

The chain uses TRBV7-9 and TRBJ2-5; D gene uncertain. The CDR3 contains 11 residues. The V and J ends lost 3 bases and 2 bases respectively, with 1 base between them. Germline loops: CDR1 SEHNR, CDR2 FQNEAQ (reference sequence). In DNA, the CDR3 is TGTGCCAGCAGCTTTCAAGAGACCCAGTACTTC. This codes for CASSFQETQYF.

The chain joins TRBV11-2 to TRBJ2-7, with D perhaps given as TRBD1 or TRBD2 (5 bases each). The CDR3 runs 15 residues. Trimming removed 5 bases from V and 2 bases from J, with 16 bases in between. Germline V lookup: CDR1 SGHAT, CDR2 FQNNGV. CDR3 coding DNA: TGTGCCAGCAGCCGAACCGGGACCGAGGCCTACGAGCAGTACTTC. Translation: CASSRTGTEAYEQYF.

V is TRBV6-1 and J is TRBJ2-1; maybe TRBD1 (5 bases). In germline, CDR1 is MNHNS, CDR2 SASEGT. The CDR3 runs to 14 residues. Trimming left V 6 bases short and J 3 bases short, with 12 bases between. The CDR3 here is CASRQVGRYNEQFF. The DNA of the CDR3 is TGTGCCAGCAGACAGGTAGGCCGCTACAATGAGCAGTTCTTC.

The V and J genes are TRBV5-4 and TRBJ2-5; TRBD2 aligns across 13 bases. With V trimmed by 2 bases and J by 3 bases, 1 base remained unmatched. The CDR3 has 15 amino acids. Germline-derived CDR1 and CDR2 are SGHNT and YYREEE (reference sequence). The CDR3 sequence is CASSFGLAGEETQYF. The DNA of the CDR3 is TGTGCCAGCAGCTTCGGACTAGCGGGAGAAGAGACCCAGTACTTC.

The CDR3 is CASSQDRAGNTIYF. In nucleotides, the CDR3 is TGTGCCAGCAGCCAAGATAGAGCTGGAAACACCATATATTTT. The genes are TRBV4-2 and TRBJ1-3; D is uncertain. The CDR3 has 14 amino acids. Deletions cut 0 bases from V and 2 bases from J, with 5 bases between. CDR1 is LGHNA, CDR2 YNFKEQ, per germline.

This clone is a singleton in its sample. The gene calls are TRBV9 and TRBJ2-2; perhaps TRBD1 as D (6 bases). Per germline, CDR1 SGDLS and CDR2 YYNGEE. Trimming stripped 3 bases from V and 6 bases from J, with 12 bases between. The CDR3 totals 14 residues. This CDR3 is CASSEGESPGELFF. DNA of the CDR3: TGTGCCAGCAGCGAGGGGGAGAGCCCCGGGGAGCTGTTTTTT.

V usage is TRBV14 and J usage is TRBJ1-5, with 7 bases aligning to TRBD1. Trimming removed 0 bases from V and 3 bases from J; junction bases left unmatched: 11. The CDR3 has 18 amino acids. Germline CDR1 and CDR2: SGHDN and FVKESK. The CDR3 region is CASSQDRGQLYYNQPQHF. In nucleotides, the CDR3 is TGTGCCAGCAGCCAAGATAGGGGACAGTTATATTACAATCAGCCCCAGCATTTT.

The rearrangement uses TRBV7-8 and TRBJ2-1; the D is unclear. CDR3 size: 11 residues. In germline, CDR1 is SGHVS, CDR2 FQNEAQ. V was cut by 5 bases and J by 8 bases, with 7 bases left in between. CDR3 loop: CASSDPHEQFF. In nucleotides, the CDR3 is TGTGCCAGCAGCGACCCCCATGAGCAGTTCTTC.

The chain couples TRBV7-9 to TRBJ2-7; TRBD1 matches at 11 bases. J lost 5 bases, V lost 6 bases, and 12 bases had no gene match. Looked up from germline, CDR1 is SEHNR and CDR2 is FQNEAQ (reference sequence). The CDR3 sequence is 16 residues long. CDR3 sequence reads: CASRSMGQGEADEQYF. The CDR3 region has the DNA TGTGCCAGCAGATCTATGGGACAGGGGGAAGCGGACGAGCAGTACTTC.

The chain links TRBV5-4 to TRBJ2-1; 10 nucleotides align to TRBD2. The germline V gene has CDR1 SGHNT and CDR2 YYREEE (reference sequence). The junction had 8 bases not matched to a gene; V was cut back by 3 bases and J by 2 bases. This CDR3 has 17 residues. CDR3 DNA sequence: TGTGCCAGCAGCTATTCTAGCGGGAGTAGTCCCTACAATGAGCAGTTCTTC. Amino acids: CASSYSSGSSPYNEQFF. Using reference TRBV5-4 and TRBJ2-1 for the parts outside the CDR3, the full variable domain is ETGVTQSPTHLIKTRGQQVTLRCSSQSGHNTVSWYQQALGQGPQFIFQYYREEENGRGNFPPRFSGLQFPNYSSELNVNALELDDSALYLCASSYSSGSSPYNEQFFGPGTRLTVL.

V usage is TRBV30 and J usage is TRBJ1-6; 8 positions agree with TRBD1. The ends lost 8 bases at V and 10 bases at J; junction bases unmatched: 16. The CDR3 has 15 amino acids. Germline V gives CDR1 GTSNPN, CDR2 SVGIG (reference sequence). CDR3 DNA: TGTGCCGCCCAAACCGGGACAGGCGGTCGCTCACCCCTCCACTTT. Its protein product is CAAQTGTGGRSPLHF.

The chain has TRBV27 and TRBJ2-3, with D unresolved. CDR1 is MNHEY and CDR2 is SMNVEV in the germline V gene (reference sequence). V lost 6 bases to trimming and J lost 1 base, with 11 bases between them. This CDR3 comprises 14 residues. The CDR3 bases are TGTGCCAGCAGCCCAGCTCGCCGCACAGATACGCAGTATTTT. Its protein is CASSPARRTDTQYF.

This clone was counted between two and nine times. This chain links TRBV5-4 with TRBJ1-1; the D gene is possibly TRBD1 (5 bases). CDR1 is SGHNT and CDR2 is YYREEE in the germline V gene (reference sequence). CDR3 size: 13 residues. V lost 4 bases to trimming and J lost 4 bases, with 11 bases between them. CDR3 DNA sequence: TGTGCCAGCAGCCTGTCTAGGGGCACTGAAGCTTTCTTT. It translates to CASSLSRGTEAFF. Variable domain in full (rest from reference TRBV5-4 and TRBJ1-1): ETGVTQSPTHLIKTRGQQVTLRCSSQSGHNTVSWYQQALGQGPQFIFQYYREEENGRGNFPPRFSGLQFPNYSSELNVNALELDDSALYLCASSLSRGTEAFFGQGTRLTVV.

The chain couples TRBV18 to TRBJ1-2; 7 bases match TRBD1. The trim removed 3 bases at V and 4 bases at J, leaving 11 bases unmatched. CDR1 KGHSH and CDR2 LQKENI come from the germline V gene. The CDR3 consists of 16 residues. DNA for the CDR3: TGTGCCAGCTCACCTACAGGGGCCCCAGGGGGCTATGGCTACACCTTC. This codes for CASSPTGAPGGYGYTF.

This chain joins TRBV19 and TRBJ2-4, with D perhaps TRBD2 (7 bases). CDR1 is LNHDA and CDR2 is SQIVND in the germline V gene (reference sequence). Trimming stripped 5 bases from V and 8 bases from J, with 16 bases between. The CDR3 totals 14 residues. This CDR3 is CASSRATGRDIQYF. CDR3 nucleotides: TGTGCCAGTAGTCGTGCTACAGGGAGGGACATTCAGTACTTC.